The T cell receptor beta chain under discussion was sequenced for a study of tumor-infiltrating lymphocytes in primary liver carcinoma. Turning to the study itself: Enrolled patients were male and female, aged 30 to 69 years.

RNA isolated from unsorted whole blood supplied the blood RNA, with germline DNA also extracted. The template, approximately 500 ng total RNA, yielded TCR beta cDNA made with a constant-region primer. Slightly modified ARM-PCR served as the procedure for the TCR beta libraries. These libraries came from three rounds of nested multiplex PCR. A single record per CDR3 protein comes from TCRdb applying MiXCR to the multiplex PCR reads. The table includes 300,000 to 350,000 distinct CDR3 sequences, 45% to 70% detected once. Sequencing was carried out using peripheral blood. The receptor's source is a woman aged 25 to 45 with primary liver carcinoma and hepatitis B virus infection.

The CDR3 here is CASSLSADGQTYEQYF. In nucleotides, the CDR3 is TGTGCCAGCAGTCTGAGCGCGGACGGTCAGACCTACGAGCAGTACTTC. The chain employs TRBV6-6 and TRBJ2-7; D uncertain. The CDR3 has 16 amino acids. V was cut by 5 bases and J by 2 bases, with 19 bases left in between. Germline V gene sequence: CDR1 MNHNY, CDR2 SVGAGI (reference sequence).